The present entry profiles one T cell receptor beta chain with its context. These data originate in a study of T cells expressing NK-cell markers. Overall study: Of eight sequenced donors, seven were HCMV-seropositive and one HCMV-seronegative.

Germline V gives CDR1 SGHRS, CDR2 YFSETQ. This CDR3 region has 18 residues. TCRdb re-called the 5' RACE reads and catalogs CDR3 proteins one per entry, DNA excluded. The sample totals about 390,000 distinct CDR3 sequences; its top ten clones hold roughly 10%. The J gene is TRBJ2-1, the V gene TRBV5-1; TCRdb lists TRBD2, though no DNA is available to test this call. The receptor comes from a woman aged 45-60 years in good health. Sequencing input: blood T cells: a sorted CD56 or NKG2C T cell subset, CD4+ or CD8+ T cells, or bulk PBMC T cells (not recorded which). CDR3 sequence: CASSLGGLAGGVGNEQFF.